A selection of T cell receptor beta chains follows, all from one sample in a study of cytomegalovirus exposure and HLA in healthy donors. Libraries were prepared by immunoSEQ multiplex PCR; TCRdb keeps only in-frame clonotypes and omits some of them. Recorded here are around 200,000 clones; the top ten clones represent around 1.1%. Sample: PBMCs. These receptors were obtained from a girl aged 2 to 9 in good health and CMV-seropositive. Both conserved end residues are part of each CDR3. Each record gives: D gene, CDR3 length, V gene, J gene, CDR3 protein, CDR3 DNA. D genes are given only for firm matches.

.	13	TRBV6-5	TRBJ2-2	CATSGRDTGELFF	TGTGCCACAAGTGGGCGGGACACCGGGGAGCTGTTTTTT
.	15	TRBV9	TRBJ2-2	CASSPNRVTAGELFF	TGTGCCAGCAGCCCCAACAGGGTTACTGCCGGGGAGCTGTTTTTT
TRBD2	13	TRBV28	TRBJ2-1	CASCLAGGPEQFF	TGTGCCAGCTGCCTAGCGGGAGGACCAGAGCAGTTCTTC
TRBD1	14	TRBV5-1	TRBJ2-7	CASSPGQGDYEQYF	TGCGCCAGCAGCCCGGGACAGGGCGACTACGAGCAGTACTTC
TRBD1	14	TRBV6-5	TRBJ1-4	CASSGTVDNEKLFF	TGTGCCAGCAGTGGGACAGTCGATAATGAAAAACTGTTTTTT
.	14	TRBV7-8	TRBJ2-5	CASSFGGTQETQYF	TGTGCCAGCAGCTTTGGCGGAACCCAAGAGACCCAGTACTTC
.	12	TRBV7-9	TRBJ2-3	CASGTTTDTQYF	TGTGCCAGCGGCACTACCACAGATACGCAGTATTTT
.	13	TRBV7-2	TRBJ1-4	CASSLGGGRKLFF	TGTGCCAGCAGCTTGGGGGGAGGGAGAAAACTGTTTTTT
.	16	TRBV5-4	TRBJ2-6	CASSPPGFSGANVLTF	TGTGCCAGCAGCCCGCCAGGGTTCTCTGGGGCCAACGTCCTGACTTTC
.	14	TRBV19	TRBJ2-2	CASSSLGDTGELFF	TGTGCCAGTAGTAGCCTAGGGGACACCGGGGAGCTGTTTTTT
TRBD1	12	TRBV5-4	TRBJ2-7	CAFQGAFYEQYF	TGTGCCTTTCAGGGGGCTTTTTACGAGCAGTACTTC
TRBD2	17	TRBV4-1	TRBJ2-5	CASSQEGDAGVSETQYF	TGCGCCAGCAGCCAAGAAGGCGATGCGGGAGTGTCAGAGACCCAGTACTTC
.	13	TRBV18	TRBJ1-1	CASSPGGSAEAFF	TGTGCCAGCTCACCGGGGGGGAGTGCTGAAGCTTTCTTT
.	13	TRBV2	TRBJ2-5	CASIRLEQETQYF	TGTGCCAGTATTCGGCTAGAGCAAGAGACCCAGTACTTC
.	13	TRBV2	TRBJ2-3	CASRGRNTDTQYF	TGTGCCAGCAGGGGCCGTAACACAGATACGCAGTATTTT
.	15	TRBV5-6	TRBJ2-7	CASSLATQGSYEQYF	TGTGCCAGCAGCTTGGCCACACAGGGATCCTACGAGCAGTACTTC
TRBD1	16	TRBV19	TRBJ1-2	CASSLTGQGAFYGYTF	TGTGCCAGTAGTCTCACCGGACAGGGGGCTTTCTATGGCTACACCTTC
TRBD1	12	TRBV13	TRBJ2-3	CASQTGKDTQYF	TGTGCCAGTCAGACAGGGAAAGATACGCAGTATTTT
.	14	TRBV6-5	TRBJ1-1	CASSYSRRDTEAFF	TGTGCCAGCAGTTACTCTCGGAGGGACACTGAAGCTTTCTTT
.	13	TRBV19	TRBJ1-1	CASRKGSGTEAFF	TGTGCCAGTCGGAAGGGCTCGGGAACTGAAGCTTTCTTT
.	16	TRBV5-4	TRBJ2-2	CASSFLSGSSAGELFF	TGTGCCAGCAGCTTCTTATCCGGGAGTAGTGCCGGGGAGCTGTTTTTT
TRBD1	14	TRBV27	TRBJ1-2	CASSRQGFNYGYTF	TGTGCCAGCAGTAGACAGGGCTTCAACTATGGCTACACCTTC
.	16	TRBV27	TRBJ2-2	CASTLLGQSNTGELFF	TGTGCCAGCACCCTTCTGGGACAATCGAACACCGGGGAGCTGTTTTTT
.	11	TRBV20-1	TRBJ2-5	CSARELETQYF	TGCAGTGCGCGGGAATTAGAGACCCAGTACTTC
.	15	TRBV28	TRBJ2-7	CASSSGAAGSYEQYF	TGTGCCAGCAGCTCAGGGGCCGCAGGGTCCTACGAGCAGTACTTC
TRBD2	15	TRBV7-2	TRBJ2-7	CASSLLAEQSYEQYF	TGTGCCAGCAGCCTACTAGCGGAGCAAAGCTACGAGCAGTACTTC
.	15	TRBV5-4	TRBJ1-1	CASSLRVGPNTEAFF	TGTGCCAGCAGCTTGAGGGTGGGGCCGAACACTGAAGCTTTCTTT
.	17	TRBV28	TRBJ2-6	CASSSQTGSSGANVLTF	TGTGCCAGCAGTTCACAAACAGGGAGCTCTGGGGCCAACGTCCTGACTTTC
.	12	TRBV11-2	TRBJ2-1	CASGTSYNEQFF	TGTGCCAGCGGGACTTCCTACAATGAGCAGTTCTTC
.	14	TRBV14	TRBJ1-2	CASSLRDIPFGYTF	TGTGCCAGCAGCCTCCGGGACATACCTTTTGGCTACACCTTC
.	15	TRBV6-1	TRBJ2-1	CASSENEGTYNEQFF	TGTGCCAGCAGTGAGAACGAGGGCACATACAATGAGCAGTTCTTC
TRBD2	16	TRBV7-8	TRBJ2-1	CASSSGLVDGYNEQFF	TGTGCCAGCAGCTCCGGACTAGTCGACGGCTACAATGAGCAGTTCTTC
.	13	TRBV28	TRBJ1-2	CASTQRTYYGYTF	TGTGCCAGCACACAGCGGACGTACTATGGCTACACCTTC
TRBD2	17	TRBV2	TRBJ2-2	CASSETSGRAHTGELFF	TGTGCCAGCAGTGAGACTAGCGGGAGGGCCCACACCGGGGAGCTGTTTTTT
.	13	TRBV7-8	TRBJ2-7	CASSLNVNYEQYF	TGTGCCAGCAGCTTAAATGTTAACTACGAGCAGTACTTC
TRBD1	17	TRBV27	TRBJ2-2	CASSPTQQGVNTGELFF	TGTGCCAGCAGTCCCACGCAGCAGGGGGTCAACACCGGGGAGCTGTTTTTT
TRBD2	15	TRBV5-1	TRBJ2-7	CASSLGLADSYEQYF	TGCGCCAGCAGCCTGGGACTAGCGGACTCCTACGAGCAGTACTTC
.	13	TRBV27	TRBJ1-5	CASSLGTLQPQHF	TGTGCCAGCAGTTTGGGGACTTTACAGCCCCAGCATTTT
TRBD2	18	TRBV18	TRBJ2-7	CASSLLKLAGGPGYEQYF	TGTGCCAGCTCACTACTGAAGCTAGCGGGAGGGCCGGGCTACGAGCAGTACTTC
.	15	TRBV19	TRBJ2-3	CASSEGLDRTDTQYF	TGTGCCAGTAGTGAGGGCCTGGATAGAACAGATACGCAGTATTTT
TRBD2	15	TRBV6-5	TRBJ2-1	CASSGTSGPYNEQFF	TGTGCCAGCAGTGGGACTAGCGGGCCGTACAATGAGCAGTTCTTC
.	14	TRBV5-4	TRBJ1-2	CASSPLSGDIGYTF	TGTGCCAGCAGCCCTTTGTCCGGGGATATAGGCTACACCTTC
TRBD1	15	TRBV25-1	TRBJ2-3	CATSKQGDRTDTQYF	TGTGCCACCTCTAAGCAGGGGGACCGCACAGATACGCAGTATTTT
.	14	TRBV18	TRBJ2-7	CASSPGFGVAEQYF	TGTGCCAGCTCACCAGGTTTCGGTGTAGCGGAGCAGTACTTC
.	16	TRBV4-1	TRBJ1-4	CASSQVAGTTNEKLFF	TGCGCCAGCAGCCAAGTGGCGGGGACAACTAATGAAAAACTGTTTTTT
TRBD2	15	TRBV10-3	TRBJ2-7	CAIRSASGSIHEQYF	TGTGCCATCCGGAGCGCTAGCGGGAGTATCCACGAGCAGTACTTC
.	16	TRBV9	TRBJ2-7	CASSVVPVDGRGEQYF	TGTGCCAGCAGCGTAGTACCGGTAGACGGCCGGGGCGAGCAGTACTTC
TRBD2	15	TRBV2	TRBJ2-7	CASSEETSGSYEQYF	TGTGCCAGCAGTGAGGAGACTAGCGGCTCCTACGAGCAGTACTTC
TRBD1	14	TRBV30	TRBJ1-2	CAWSPGQGNYGYTF	TGTGCCTGGAGCCCGGGACAGGGAAACTATGGCTACACCTTC
TRBD1	14	TRBV4-2	TRBJ1-2	CASSQTGGSHGYTF	TGTGCCAGCAGCCAGACAGGGGGATCGCACGGCTACACCTTC
TRBD1	14	TRBV19	TRBJ2-7	CASSIGTASYEQYF	TGTGCCAGTAGTATTGGGACAGCCTCCTACGAGCAGTACTTC
TRBD1	15	TRBV28	TRBJ2-7	CASSQTGGFSYEQYF	TGTGCCAGCAGCCAGACAGGGGGTTTCTCCTACGAGCAGTACTTC
TRBD1	16	TRBV15	TRBJ2-2	CATSRAHETGAGELFF	TGTGCCACCAGCAGAGCCCATGAGACAGGGGCTGGGGAGCTGTTTTTT
TRBD1	15	TRBV25-1	TRBJ1-1	CASSEWDRVNTEAFF	TGTGCCAGCAGTGAATGGGACAGGGTGAACACTGAAGCTTTCTTT
TRBD1	15	TRBV6-6	TRBJ2-2	CASSYRTGPPGELFF	TGTGCCAGCAGTTACAGGACAGGCCCACCCGGGGAGCTGTTTTTT
TRBD2	16	TRBV6-5	TRBJ2-3	CASSYGLSGRPDTQYF	TGTGCCAGCAGTTACGGGTTGTCCGGGAGGCCAGATACGCAGTATTTT
TRBD2	19	TRBV7-2	TRBJ2-7	CASRRGSSGRRVHVYEQYF	TGTGCCAGCAGACGCGGGTCTAGCGGGAGAAGAGTCCACGTATACGAGCAGTACTTC
.	19	TRBV21-1	TRBJ1-5	CASSKVSNRSGQINQPQHF	TGTGCCAGCAGCAAAGTAAGTAATCGTAGTGGACAGATCAATCAGCCCCAGCATTTT
TRBD2	14	TRBV25-1	TRBJ2-7	CASSGTSGSWEQYF	TGTGCCAGCAGTGGGACTAGCGGGAGTTGGGAGCAGTACTTC
TRBD1	14	TRBV29-1	TRBJ2-2	CSVRQGADTGELFF	TGCAGCGTTAGACAGGGGGCGGACACCGGGGAGCTGTTTTTT